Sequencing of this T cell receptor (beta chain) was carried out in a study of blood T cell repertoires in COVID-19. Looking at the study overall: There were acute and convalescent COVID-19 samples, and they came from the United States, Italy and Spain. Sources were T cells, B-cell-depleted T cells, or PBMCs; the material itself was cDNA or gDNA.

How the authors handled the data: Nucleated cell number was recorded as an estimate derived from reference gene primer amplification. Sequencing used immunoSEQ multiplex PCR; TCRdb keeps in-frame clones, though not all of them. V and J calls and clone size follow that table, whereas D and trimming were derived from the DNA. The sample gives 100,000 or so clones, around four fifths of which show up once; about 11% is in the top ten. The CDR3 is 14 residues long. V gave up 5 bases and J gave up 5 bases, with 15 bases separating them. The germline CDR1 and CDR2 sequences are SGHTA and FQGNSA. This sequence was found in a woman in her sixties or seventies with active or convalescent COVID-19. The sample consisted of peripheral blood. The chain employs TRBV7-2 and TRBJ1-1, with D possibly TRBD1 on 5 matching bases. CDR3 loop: CASSKQSQGTEAFF. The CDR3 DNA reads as TGTGCCAGCAGCAAACAATCCCAGGGTACTGAAGCTTTCTTT. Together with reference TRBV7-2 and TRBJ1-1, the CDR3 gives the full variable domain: GAGVSQSPSNKVTEKGKDVELRCDPISGHTALYWYRQSLGQGLEFLIYFQGNSAPDKSGLPSDRFSAERTGGSVSTLTIQRTQQEDSAVYLCASSKQSQGTEAFFGQGTRLTVV.